This T cell receptor beta chain came from a study of blood T cells in healthy people across ages. Study-level information: Capture by template switching was about one barcoded beta molecule per two T cells. General study results and limits: There were more naive CD4+ cells and higher diversity in long-lived donors than in aged donors.

This CDR3 contains 14 residues. Trimming pared 1 base from V and 2 bases from J, leaving 10 bases between. Germline lookup yields CDR1 SQVTM and CDR2 ANQGSEA. PCR was performed a second time for roughly 7 to 12 cycles using a sample-barcoded 5' primer and a J-beta primer mix. Via MiXCR, TCRdb re-called the 5' RACE reads, giving one row per CDR3 protein. The sample shows roughly 1,100,000 distinct CDR3 sequences, approximately 25% of them seen only once. This clonotype showed up just a few times. The antigen is not known. The sample also formed part of further work on T cells of mothers and their children. That source notes: Researchers put all of the extracted RNA into cDNA synthesis, using roughly 1.5 ug per 15 ul. The output of TCR recombination is shaped by thymic selection similarly in related and unrelated pairs.

Source material: blood. The chain combines TRBV29-1 with TRBJ2-3; D gene uncertain. The TCR sequence derives from a girl aged 2 to 9 in good health. DNA of the CDR3: TGCAGCGTTGAAGGGCTGGGGTACACAGATACGCAGTATTTT. Protein product: CSVEGLGYTDTQYF.